Sequencing of this TCR beta chain was carried out in a study of T cells and Merkel cell carcinoma outcomes. Produced via immunoSEQ multiplex PCR; TCRdb's table is partial and in-frame only. The sample holds 15,000 to 25,000 clones, around 80% seen once. Germline V lookup: CDR1 MGHRA, CDR2 YSYEKL. The V gene lost 8 bases and the J gene lost 0 bases, with 2 bases spanning the gap. The CDR3 runs 11 residues. Study conclusions and caveats: Reportedly, T-cell repertoire with density predicts Merkel cell carcinoma outcomes.

For this clone: Its antigen is as yet unknown.

The clonotype originates from a human donor with Merkel cell carcinoma. Sequencing was carried out using tumor tissue from Merkel cell carcinoma. The V gene is TRBV4-1, the J gene TRBJ2-1; no firm D call. The CDR3 loop reads CASSSYNEQFF. In DNA, the CDR3 is TGCGCCAGCTCCTCCTACAATGAGCAGTTCTTC.